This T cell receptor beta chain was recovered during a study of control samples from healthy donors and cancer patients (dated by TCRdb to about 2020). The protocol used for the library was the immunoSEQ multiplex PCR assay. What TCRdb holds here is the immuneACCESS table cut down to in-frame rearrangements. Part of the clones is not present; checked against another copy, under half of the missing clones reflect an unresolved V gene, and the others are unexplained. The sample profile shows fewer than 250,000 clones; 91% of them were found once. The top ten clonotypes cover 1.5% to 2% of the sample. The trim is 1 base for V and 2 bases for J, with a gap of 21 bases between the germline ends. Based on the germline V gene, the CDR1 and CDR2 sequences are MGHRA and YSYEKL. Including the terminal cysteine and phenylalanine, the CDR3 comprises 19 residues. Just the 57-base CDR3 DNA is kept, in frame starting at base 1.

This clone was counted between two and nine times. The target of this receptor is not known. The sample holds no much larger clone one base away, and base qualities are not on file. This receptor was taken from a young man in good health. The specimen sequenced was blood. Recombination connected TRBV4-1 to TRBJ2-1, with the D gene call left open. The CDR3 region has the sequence CASSQGTVDSLRTYNEQFF. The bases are TGCGCCAGCAGCCAAGGGACGGTTGACTCCTTACGAACCTACAATGAGCAGTTCTTC.